This T cell receptor beta chain was found in a study of post-analysis software for immune sequencing data. This clonotype has a handful of counts. The TCR beta cDNA libraries contained unique molecular identifiers. TCRdb analysed the PCR reads with MiXCR anew, one entry per CDR3 protein. Among about 460,000 distinct CDR3 sequences listed, roughly 45% were seen once. The TCR originated in a girl between 5 and 17 years old with multiple sclerosis. The sequenced sample was blood.

CDR3 region: CASSSRENTQYF. CDR3 nucleotide sequence: TGTGCCAGCAGTTCCCGCGAGAATACGCAGTATTTT. V gene TRBV28 combines with J gene TRBJ2-3; D uncertain. The V end was cut by 4 bases, the J end by 7 bases, with 9 bases between. Germline CDR1 MDHEN, CDR2 SYDVKM. This CDR3 spans 12 amino acids.